These 30 T cell receptor beta chains share one sample of origin, sequenced in a study of cytomegalovirus exposure and HLA in healthy donors. PCR amplification relied on 60 Vbeta primers (plus 13 Jbeta primers). The repertoire was sequenced with immunoSEQ multiplex PCR; TCRdb's copy has only in-frame clones and lacks some. The table records roughly 190,000 clones, about four fifths of them present only once. The sample consisted of PBMCs. These receptor sequences come from a woman in her twenties or thirties in good health and CMV-seropositive.

V gene TRBV11-3 combines with J gene TRBJ2-1; D remains ambiguous. Per the germline V gene, CDR1 is SGHNT and CDR2 is YENEEA. This CDR3 is 15 amino acids long. V was shortened by 1 base and J by 4 bases, with 11 bases between the two germline ends. The CDR3 sequence is CASSLVLLRYNEQFF. The CDR3 coding sequence is TGTGCCAGCAGCTTAGTTCTACTACGGTACAATGAGCAGTTCTTC. The full variable domain, its missing parts supplied by reference TRBV11-3 and TRBJ2-1, is EAGVVQSPRYKIIEKKQPVAFWCNPISGHNTLYWYLQNLGQGPELLIRYENEEAVDDSQLPKDRFSAERLKGVDSTLKIQPAELGDSAVYLCASSLVLLRYNEQFFGPGTRLTVL.

V gene TRBV7-9 combines with J gene TRBJ2-7, with a weak D call TRBD2 (6 bases). The germline gives CDR1 SEHNR, CDR2 FQNEAQ (reference sequence). The CDR3 spans 13 residues. The ends were cut back, 10 bases at V and 3 bases at J, with 16 bases in the middle. CDR3 protein: CATSRAGSYEQYF. The CDR3 coding sequence is TGTGCCACCTCAAGAGCGGGTAGCTACGAGCAGTACTTC.

The chain joins TRBV25-1 to TRBJ2-3; D is undetermined. V was shortened by 3 bases and J by 0 bases, with 10 bases between the two germline ends. The CDR3 has 15 residues. Looked up from germline, CDR1 is MGHDK and CDR2 is SYGVNS. CDR3 coding DNA: TGTGCCAGCAGTGACCCAGCGTATAGCACAGATACGCAGTATTTT. As protein: CASSDPAYSTDTQYF.

The V gene is TRBV7-2, the J gene TRBJ2-3; D call uncertain. CDR1 and CDR2 (germline): SGHTA, FQGNSA. V gave up 6 bases and J gave up 3 bases, with 4 bases separating them. The CDR3 length is 11 residues. CDR3 protein: CASRLTDTQYF. CDR3 in DNA: TGTGCCAGCAGGCTAACAGATACGCAGTATTTT. The complete variable domain, with remaining parts taken from reference TRBV7-2 and TRBJ2-3, reads GAGVSQSPSNKVTEKGKDVELRCDPISGHTALYWYRQSLGQGLEFLIYFQGNSAPDKSGLPSDRFSAERTGGSVSTLTIQRTQQEDSAVYLCASRLTDTQYFGPGTRLTVL.

The rearrangement links TRBV30 to TRBJ2-2; no definite D call. V gave up 2 bases and J gave up 0 bases, with 13 bases separating them. The CDR3 contains 16 residues. In germline, CDR1 is GTSNPN, CDR2 SVGIG (reference sequence). For the CDR3, the DNA is TGTGCCTGGAGTTACCTAGTCAGATCGAACACCGGGGAGCTGTTTTTT. This encodes CAWSYLVRSNTGELFF.

V and J are TRBV2 and TRBJ2-3; tentative D call: TRBD1 (5 bases). Germline V lookup: CDR1 SNHLY, CDR2 FYNNEI. CDR3 length: 14 residues. V was trimmed by 7 bases and J by 4 bases, leaving 15 bases between them. The CDR3 reads CASIPRQSADTQYF. DNA of the CDR3: TGTGCCAGCATTCCTAGACAGTCAGCAGATACGCAGTATTTT.

The chain carries TRBV5-1 and TRBJ2-7, with D unresolved. CDR3 size: 14 residues. V lost 5 bases, J lost 3 bases, and 15 bases lay in between. Germline V gene lookup returns CDR1 SGHRS and CDR2 YFSETQ. CDR3 DNA: TGCGCCAGCAGTTATCCCGGGTTGGTCTACGAGCAGTACTTC. Amino acid sequence: CASSYPGLVYEQYF.

This clone was seen only once. This rearrangement joins TRBV5-4 to TRBJ1-6; unclear D gene. The CDR3 loop spans 13 amino acids. The germline gives CDR1 SGHNT, CDR2 YYREEE (reference sequence). V was trimmed by 0 bases and J by 7 bases, leaving 5 bases between them. CDR3 loop: CASSLGQNSPLHF. CDR3 coding DNA: TGTGCCAGCAGCTTGGGGCAGAATTCACCCCTCCACTTT.

The CDR3 is CASSLPETGYGYTF. The CDR3 DNA follows: TGTGCCAGCAGTTTACCCGAGACAGGGTATGGCTACACCTTC. The gene calls are TRBV28 and TRBJ1-2; 7 bases line up with TRBD1. The CDR3 totals 14 residues. V trimming: 2 bases; J trimming: 5 bases; junction bases outside the gene matches: 5. The germline V gene encodes CDR1 MDHEN and CDR2 SYDVKM.

The rearrangement joins TRBV6-5 to TRBJ1-6, with D possibly matching TRBD1 (5 bases). The germline gives CDR1 MNHEY, CDR2 SVGAGI. The CDR3 spans 15 residues. V lost 2 bases to trimming and J lost 7 bases, with 12 bases between them. The CDR3 sequence: CASSYAGTENSPLHF. DNA for the CDR3: TGTGCCAGCAGTTACGCCGGGACTGAGAATTCACCCCTCCACTTT.

The rearrangement uses TRBV28 and TRBJ2-2; TRBD1 matches 11 bases. The germline gives CDR1 MDHEN, CDR2 SYDVKM. The CDR3 covers 16 residues. After removal of 5 bases from V and 7 bases from J, the junction contained 9 bases not matched to a gene. The CDR3, as DNA: TGTGCCAGCAGTCACGGACAGGGGGCGCAAAGCGGGGAGCTGTTTTTT. Amino acids: CASSHGQGAQSGELFF.

The genes are TRBV28 and TRBJ2-7, with D perhaps TRBD1 (5 bases). Germline lookup yields CDR1 MDHEN and CDR2 SYDVKM. Trimming stripped 3 bases from V and 2 bases from J, with 14 bases between. There are 15 residues in the CDR3. The CDR3 loop reads CASSFDRALTYEQYF. DNA for the CDR3: TGTGCCAGCAGTTTCGACAGAGCCTTGACCTACGAGCAGTACTTC.

This chain links TRBV9 with TRBJ2-7; possibly TRBD2 for D (5 bases). Germline V gene data show CDR1 as SGDLS and CDR2 as YYNGEE. The CDR3 is made up of 13 amino acids. V gave up 0 bases and J gave up 5 bases, with 9 bases separating them. CDR3: CASSVETGDEQYF. CDR3 bases: TGTGCCAGCAGCGTAGAAACCGGGGACGAGCAGTACTTC.

The chain joins TRBV27 to TRBJ2-2; tentative D call: TRBD2 (7 bases). Trimming stripped 7 bases from V and 6 bases from J, with 15 bases between. The germline V gene encodes CDR1 MNHEY and CDR2 SMNVEV (reference sequence). This CDR3 has 14 residues. The CDR3 reads CASKQGGGAGELFF. CDR3 in DNA: TGTGCCAGCAAGCAAGGGGGGGGCGCCGGGGAGCTGTTTTTT.

This clone occurred a few times. The rearrangement links TRBV7-2 to TRBJ2-7, with TRBD2 identical over 8 bases. This CDR3 comprises 14 residues. V was pared by 3 bases and J by 3 bases, with 4 bases of the junction left unmatched. CDR1 and CDR2 from the germline V gene are SGHTA and FQGNSA. CDR3 sequence reads: CASSLAGGGYEQYF. The CDR3, as DNA: TGTGCCAGCAGCTTGGCGGGGGGCGGCTACGAGCAGTACTTC.

J is TRBJ1-4 and V is TRBV5-1; the match to TRBD1 covers 8 bases. The germline V gene has CDR1 SGHRS and CDR2 YFSETQ. This CDR3 contains 14 residues. V lost 6 bases and J lost 7; bases outside the gene matches: 8. CDR3 region: CASNNRGIGEKLFF. The CDR3 nucleotides read TGCGCCAGCAACAACAGGGGGATCGGTGAAAAACTGTTTTTT.

The chain has TRBV11-3 and TRBJ2-7, with 7 bases identical to TRBD1. J lost 4 bases, V lost 6 bases, and 6 bases had no gene match. CDR1 is SGHNT and CDR2 is YENEEA in the germline V gene. This CDR3 has 13 residues. CDR3 nucleotide sequence: TGTGCCAGCAGTTTATTGACAGGGTACGAGCAGTACTTC. Amino acid sequence: CASSLLTGYEQYF.

The chain joins TRBV19 to TRBJ2-5; TRBD2 matches at 15 bases. The CDR3 extends over 20 amino acids. Germline V gene sequence: CDR1 LNHDA, CDR2 SQIVND (reference sequence). Trimming cost V 3 bases and J 1 base; bases outside gene matches: 12. CDR3 in amino acids: CASSMGLAGGGGLFQETQYF. The CDR3 DNA is TGTGCCAGTAGTATGGGACTAGCGGGAGGAGGGGGGCTTTTCCAAGAGACCCAGTACTTC.

The chain is built from TRBV13 and TRBJ2-1; TRBD1 matches at 8 bases. Germline V gene data show CDR1 as PRHDT and CDR2 as FYEKMQ (reference sequence). V dropped 2 bases and J dropped 7; count of bases not matched to a gene: 7. The CDR3 has 15 residues. In nucleotides, the CDR3 is TGTGCCAGCAGCTTAAAAGGACAGGGACGGAATGAGCAGTTCTTC. Its protein is CASSLKGQGRNEQFF.

This clone has more than one count but fewer than ten. V usage is TRBV18 and J usage is TRBJ1-5; D unresolved. This CDR3 is built from 13 residues. The germline V gene encodes CDR1 KGHSH and CDR2 LQKENI. V was trimmed by 2 bases and J by 7 bases, leaving 9 bases between them. Written as DNA, the CDR3 is TGTGCCAGCTCACCAATCGCCGAGCAGCCCCAGCATTTT. Amino acid sequence: CASSPIAEQPQHF.

This clone showed up just once. This chain uses TRBV28 with TRBJ2-5; TRBD1 agrees at 11 bases. The CDR3 sequence is 16 residues long. Germline CDR1 reads MDHEN; CDR2 reads SYDVKM. Germline trimming cut 4 bases from V and 4 bases from J; bases unmatched to any gene: 8. The CDR3 DNA is TGTGCCAGCAGTTCCACCGGGACAGGGGGTATAGAGACCCAGTACTTC. Its translation is CASSSTGTGGIETQYF.

This clone was seen a handful of times. The chain recombines TRBV9 with TRBJ1-3; D is ambiguous. This CDR3 has 15 residues. Germline assignment: CDR1 SGDLS and CDR2 YYNGEE. The germline V and J ends were trimmed by 5 bases and 4 bases, with 16 bases remaining between them. The CDR3 bases are TGTGCCAGCAGAGCTACGGGAAGCTCCGGAAACACCATATATTTT. It codes for CASRATGSSGNTIYF.

In its sample, this clone was seen a few times. The chain links TRBV7-3 to TRBJ2-3, with D possibly being TRBD2 (6 bases). V lost 1 base, J lost 0 bases, and 14 bases lay in between. Germline CDR1 SGHTA, CDR2 FQGTGA. The CDR3 has 17 residues. This chain's CDR3 is CASSLKGGSGSTDTQYF. The CDR3 coding sequence is TGTGCCAGCAGCTTAAAAGGAGGCAGCGGGAGCACAGATACGCAGTATTTT.

Comments on this clone: Likely a read error: the CDR3 ends without its conserved phenylalanine or tryptophan. This chain's CDR3 is CASSYTSGGAEELFS. In DNA form, the CDR3 reads TGCGCCAGCAGTTACACTAGCGGGGGGGCCGAGGAGCTGTTTTCT. V gene TRBV5-1 combines with J gene TRBJ2-2; 13 bases agree with TRBD2. J was trimmed by 10 bases and V by 5 bases; bases with no gene match: 8. Germline CDR1 and CDR2: SGHRS and YFSETQ. There are 15 residues in the CDR3.

V is TRBV28 and J is TRBJ1-1; D is perhaps TRBD1 (6 bases). Germline CDR1 is MDHEN and CDR2 is SYDVKM. This CDR3 has 16 residues. With 5 bases removed from V and 0 bases from J, the gap between germline ends came to 16 bases. CDR3 nucleotides: TGTGCCAGCAGTGCGAACGACAGGTCTTTGAACACTGAAGCTTTCTTT. Translated: CASSANDRSLNTEAFF. Looking up the rest from reference TRBV28 and TRBJ1-1 gives the full variable domain: DVKVTQSSRYLVKRTGEKVFLECVQDMDHENMFWYRQDPGLGLRLIYFSYDVKMKEKGDIPEGYSVSREKKERFSLILESASTNQTSMYLCASSANDRSLNTEAFFGQGTRLTVV.

The rearrangement links TRBV28 to TRBJ2-4, with 8 bases identical to TRBD2. CDR1 is MDHEN, CDR2 SYDVKM, per germline. The CDR3 spans 15 residues. V dropped 11 bases and J dropped 0; count of bases not matched to a gene: 9. The CDR3 region is CAPGGDLLAKNIQYF. The CDR3 DNA is TGTGCCCCCGGGGGGGACCTTCTAGCCAAAAACATTCAGTACTTC.

The V call is TRBV4-2, the J call TRBJ2-2, with TRBD1 identical over 9 bases. The trim removed 4 bases at V and 5 bases at J, leaving 5 bases unmatched. The CDR3 consists of 15 residues. Germline-derived CDR1 and CDR2 are LGHNA and YNFKEQ. As DNA, the CDR3 is TGTGCCAGCAGCCTAGGGACAGGGCCGACCGGGGAGCTGTTTTTT. This codes for CASSLGTGPTGELFF.

The chain couples TRBV6-4 to TRBJ1-1; 8 bases agree with TRBD1. Looked up from germline, CDR1 is MRHNA and CDR2 is SNTAGT. The CDR3 extends over 14 amino acids. V dropped 3 bases and J dropped 5; count of bases not matched to a gene: 5. CDR3 loop: CASSDRQGATEAFF. The CDR3 nucleotides are TGTGCCAGCAGTGATCGGCAGGGGGCAACTGAAGCTTTCTTT.

This clone was picked up a small number of times. The V gene is TRBV5-6, the J gene TRBJ1-1; TRBD1 is a possible D gene (5 bases). Trimming left V 6 bases short and J 3 bases short, with 12 bases between. Germline V gene sequence: CDR1 SGHDT, CDR2 YYEEEE. This CDR3 contains 13 residues. The CDR3 coding sequence is TGTGCCAGCACCCGGGGGGTTGACACTGAAGCTTTCTTT. Amino acid sequence: CASTRGVDTEAFF.

This clone occurred once. The chain joins TRBV28 to TRBJ2-2; perhaps TRBD2 as D (5 bases). The V gene lost 0 bases and the J gene lost 4 bases, with 9 bases spanning the gap. The CDR3 extends over 15 amino acids. Germline assignment: CDR1 MDHEN and CDR2 SYDVKM. DNA for the CDR3: TGTGCCAGCAGTTTATGGCTAGCCGGCACCGGGGAGCTGTTTTTT. Its protein is CASSLWLAGTGELFF.